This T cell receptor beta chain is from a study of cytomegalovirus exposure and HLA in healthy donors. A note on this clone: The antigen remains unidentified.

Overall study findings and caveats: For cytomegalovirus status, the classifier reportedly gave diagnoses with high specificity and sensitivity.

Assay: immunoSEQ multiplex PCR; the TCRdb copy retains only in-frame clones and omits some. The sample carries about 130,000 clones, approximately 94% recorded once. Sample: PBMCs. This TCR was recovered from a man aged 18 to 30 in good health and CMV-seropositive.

CDR3 DNA: TGTGCCAGCAGTATCATACAGGGTCGCTATCACTATGGCTACACCTTC. Amino acids: CASSIIQGRYHYGYTF. The V and J genes are TRBV28 and TRBJ1-2, with D maybe TRBD1 (6 bases). The CDR3 spans 16 residues. Per germline, CDR1 MDHEN and CDR2 SYDVKM. The V end lost 5 bases, the J end lost 3 bases, and 19 bases lay between the germline ends.